One sample yielded the 10 T cell receptor beta chains listed below, sequenced in a study of PD-1 blockade in classical Hodgkin lymphoma. Each of the patients experienced relapse following autologous stem cell transplantation, and their brentuximab vedotin exposure differed. Produced via immunoSEQ multiplex PCR; TCRdb's table is partial and in-frame only. The sample has about 6,500 clones; approximately 77% are singletons. This specimen was peripheral blood mononuclear cells (PBMCs), taken at baseline. The receptors originated from a human donor with classical Hodgkin lymphoma.

The CDR3 DNA reads as TGTGCCAGCAGCTACCGGGACAGGGGGCGGAATAGCAATCAGCCCCAGCATTTT. Its translation is CASSYRDRGRNSNQPQHF. The V call is TRBV7-3, the J call TRBJ1-5; 12 bases are shared with TRBD1. The CDR3 has 18 residues. The V and J ends lost 4 bases and 0 bases, in that order; junction bases with no gene match: 7. Germline CDR1 SGHTA, CDR2 FQGTGA. The full variable domain, in which reference TRBV7-3 and TRBJ1-5 provide the parts outside the CDR3, is GAGVSQTPSNKVTEKGKYVELRCDPISGHTALYWYRQSLGQGPEFLIYFQGTGAADDSGLPNDRFFAVRPEGSVSTLKIQRTERGDSAVYLCASSYRDRGRNSNQPQHFGDGTRLSIL.

The chain joins TRBV9 to TRBJ2-7; 9 nucleotides line up with TRBD2. This CDR3 spans 19 amino acids. Germline V lookup: CDR1 SGDLS, CDR2 YYNGEE. J was trimmed by 2 bases and V by 0 bases; bases with no gene match: 15. The CDR3 loop reads CASSVATRGGRAGTYEQYF. As DNA, the CDR3 is TGTGCCAGCAGCGTAGCTACGAGGGGCGGGAGGGCCGGAACCTACGAGCAGTACTTC. The variable domain in full, with the rest retrieved from reference TRBV9 and TRBJ2-7, is DSGVTQTPKHLITATGQRVTLRCSPRSGDLSVYWYQQSLDQGLQFLIQYYNGEERAKGNILERFSAQQFPDLHSELNLSSLELGDSALYFCASSVATRGGRAGTYEQYFGPGTRLTVT.

V gene TRBV7-9 combines with J gene TRBJ2-1; no clear D gene. CDR1 is SEHNR and CDR2 is FQNEAQ in the germline V gene (reference sequence). This CDR3 comprises 13 residues. V dropped 0 bases and J dropped 8 bases, with 8 bases sitting between them. DNA of the CDR3: TGTGCCAGCAGCTTAGCAAACTCCCATGAGCAGTTCTTC. Encoded protein: CASSLANSHEQFF.

The chain combines TRBV7-6 with TRBJ2-7; no firm D call. Trimming cost V 4 bases and J 3 bases, with 25 bases left between them. Germline CDR1 reads SGHVS; CDR2 reads FNYEAQ. The CDR3 has 18 residues. Written as DNA, the CDR3 is TGTGCCAGCAGCTCGGCATTCCCCGAATCGGCGTCTCGCTACGAGCAGTACTTC. It yields the protein CASSSAFPESASRYEQYF. The complete variable domain, with remaining parts taken from reference TRBV7-6 and TRBJ2-7, reads GAGVSQSPRYKVTKRGQDVALRCDPISGHVSLYWYRQALGQGPEFLTYFNYEAQQDKSGLPNDRFSAERPEGSISTLTIQRTEQRDSAMYRCASSSAFPESASRYEQYFGPGTRLTVT.

This rearrangement joins TRBV23-1 to TRBJ2-7; maybe TRBD1 (6 bases). TRBV23-1 is sorted into the ORF group, with uncertain function. This CDR3 has 17 amino acids. Between the trimmed V and J ends, which lost 10 bases and 0 bases, there was a span of 25 bases. The CDR3 reads CATPGPKRTESSYEQYF. The CDR3 bases are TGCGCCACCCCCGGCCCCAAACGGACAGAGAGCTCCTACGAGCAGTACTTC.

The rearrangement joins TRBV7-8 to TRBJ2-7; 10 positions agree with TRBD2. Germline loops: CDR1 SGHVS, CDR2 FQNEAQ. The CDR3 totals 14 residues. V trimming: 3 bases; J trimming: 4 bases; junction bases outside the gene matches: 3. CDR3 in amino acids: CASSLETSGYEQYF. The DNA for the CDR3 is TGTGCCAGCAGCTTGGAGACTAGCGGGTACGAGCAGTACTTC.

The table lists this clone with a few counts. A junction boundary mismatches the germline segment, possibly from a read error. This sample includes further DNA sequences coding for the same CDR3. The chain carries TRBV5-1 and TRBJ2-7; the D gene could be TRBD1 or TRBD2 (6 bases each). Germline V gives CDR1 SGHRS, CDR2 YFSETQ. The CDR3 loop spans 14 amino acids. In DNA form, the CDR3 reads TGTGCCAGCAGCTTGGGGGGCGACTTCTACGAGCAGTACTTC. Protein sequence: CASSLGGDFYEQYF.

Only a few counts were recorded for this clone. The chain joins TRBV2 to TRBJ1-3; no reliable D call. Germline CDR1 and CDR2: SNHLY and FYNNEI. This CDR3 is built from 14 residues. Trimming stripped 6 bases from V and 6 bases from J, with 15 bases between. The CDR3 spells CASSPGTSENTIYF. The CDR3 nucleotides read TGTGCCAGCAGCCCGGGAACGAGCGAAAACACCATATATTTT.

J is TRBJ2-3 and V is TRBV4-1; 10 nucleotides align to TRBD2. CDR3 length: 18 residues. Losses at the gene ends were 3 bases for V and 4 bases for J; bases not matched to a gene: 13. CDR1 MGHRA and CDR2 YSYEKL come from the germline V gene. The DNA for the CDR3 is TGCGCCAGCAGCCACGGTTTCTTAGCGGGAGGTTCTTCAGATACGCAGTATTTT. It yields the protein CASSHGFLAGGSSDTQYF.

The sample holds a few counts of this clone. The chain has TRBV7-9 and TRBJ2-7, with 9 bases aligning to TRBD1. The CDR3 covers 14 residues. Germline V gene data show CDR1 as SEHNR and CDR2 as FQNEAQ (reference sequence). V lost 2 bases and J lost 4; bases outside the gene matches: 3. CDR3 DNA: TGTGCCAGCAGCTTATGGGACAGGGAATACGAGCAGTACTTC. Residues: CASSLWDREYEQYF.